This T cell receptor beta chain was obtained from a study of shared clonotypes between healthy human individuals (dated by TCRdb to about 2020). The study in broad terms: Two women and a few men aged 18 to 49 years were included in the cohort. For each donor, CD4 naive and CD4 memory were each run on three plates, CD8 naive on two plates, and CD8 memory on one plate. To estimate repertoire size and how much clonotype sharing occurs between individuals, the study deeply sequenced the blood TCR repertoires of about five healthy adults. Libraries were prepared and TCR repertoires were sequenced by different laboratories using diverse techniques, in order to increase sequencing depth and limit assay-specific biases. Between about 0.8 and 9.5 billion PBMCs per donor were obtained by leukapheresis.

Donors were healthy HIV-negative adults with no recently reported acute infections or vaccinations. Every donor was a Caucasian adult living in Nashville, Tennessee, USA. CD4+ T cells were enriched by magnetic negative selection; naive cells were then positively selected on CD45RA, and the negative fraction formed the memory subset. Blood was obtained by leukapheresis, after which PBMCs were separated by Ficoll-Histopaque density gradient centrifugation and cryopreserved in liquid nitrogen vapor phase. Analytical flow cytometry was used to check the purity and quantity of each magnetically sorted T cell population. From each sorted fraction, genomic DNA was isolated and quantified by UV absorbance on a Nanodrop 2000c. Study-wide conclusions, independent of this receptor: The genetic and exposure-history diversity represented was limited by the small number of donors. Pairwise subsampling indicated that sequencing depth was expected to affect the degree of clonotype sharing among donors. Sampling was restricted to blood, and TCR repertoires in tissues likely differ from the TCR repertoires found in blood. Around 5% of naive CD4, 3% to 4% of naive CD8, 2% to 2.5% of memory CD4, and more than 0.35% of memory CD8 clonotypes were shared across several donors. Compared with non-shared clonotypes, clonotypes shared by all four sorted-subset donors had higher generation probabilities. Rarefaction of sorted-subset datasets indicated incomplete sequencing despite the large sequencing depth. Naive subsets generally had larger estimated clonotype richness than memory subsets.

On this clone itself: The clone's antigen remains unknown. Base qualities are missing; no much larger clone stands one base away.

TCR CDR3 regions were amplified from genomic DNA by multiplex PCR using the deep immunoSEQ assay. Extracted genomic DNA from each cell subset was spread evenly across all wells of several immunoSEQ 96-well plates, with each plate serving as a replicate. For sorted subsets, each replicate PCR was loaded with roughly 200 ng genomic DNA, equivalent to some 31,000 T cell genomes. Purified libraries were measured with a Qubit 3.0 fluorometer, size-checked on a Bioanalyzer 2100, and measured again with the KAPA Library Quantification kit. Every immunoSEQ 96-well plate was sequenced on a separate single-read 150-cycle Illumina NextSeq 550 flow cell. Turning to the authors' computational methods: Because the immunoSEQ output held only junctional sequences and lacked quality scores, the filtering could not match the filtering applied to full-length reads. To assign V/J genes and CDR3, sequences were annotated using PyIR, a Python wrapper for IgBLAST v1.9, with IMGT germline references. Any read was removed if the V/J assignment was weak (E-value above 1e-6), the CDR3 was missing, or the read contained stop codons, out-of-frame junctions, or ambiguous translated residues. V3J clonotypes were defined by identical inferred V gene, J gene, and CDR3 amino acid sequence. Percentage overlap between repertoires was computed as shared unique clonotypes divided by the size of the smaller repertoire. Three approaches were used to assess repertoire richness: RTK rarefaction, the Chao1 estimator, and Recon v2.1 estimates of unobserved clonotypes. For all TCRbeta clonotypes obtained by the gDNA method from four donors, generation probabilities were computed with OLGA. Imported from immuneACCESS, the table was reduced by TCRdb to in-frame sequences with V and J called. These copies leave out some clones; in studies compared against another copy, an unresolved V gene accounts for under half, and the cause of the remainder is not known. For V, J and clone size, that table is used; D and trimming come from the DNA. The sample includes about 510,000 clones, with 90% to 96% observed a single time. In total, the top ten clones hold approximately 0.062% of the sample.

From a lookup of the germline V gene (reference sequence), CDR1 and CDR2 are LNHDA and SQIVND. Counted from cysteine to phenylalanine, this CDR3 has 12 amino acids. The read is trimmed to its CDR3 DNA, 36 bases read in frame from base 1. V gives up 1 base and J gives up 12 bases, and the segment between their germline ends measures 10 bases. The source material was naive CD4+ T cells sorted from blood. Sample cell subset or site, as interpreted from the label and publication: CD45RA+ positively selected. The sequence was obtained from a woman in her twenties or thirties in good health. The sequence is built from TRBV19 and TRBJ2-1; the D gene lacks a confident call. The CDR3 loop reads CASSIVGERQFF. Here is the DNA: TGTGCCAGTAGTATAGTCGGAGAGCGGCAGTTCTTC.